The 10 T cell receptor beta chains listed next were all sequenced from one sample in a study of graft-versus-host responses after intestinal transplantation. The assay was immunoSEQ multiplex PCR, and TCRdb's table has in-frame clones only and misses some. The sample records 70,000 or so clones, over 70% being singletons. The antigens these receptors bind are not known. Here the sequenced sample was unstimulated CD4+ T cells sorted from spleen or lymph node cells, taken before transplant. All receptors come from a human donor who was the organ donor for an intestinal transplant.

This clone was observed a few times. The chain couples TRBV29-1 to TRBJ2-4, with 7 bases identical to TRBD1. CDR3 length: 15 residues. Germline CDR1 reads SQVTM; CDR2 reads ANQGSEA. Trimming cost V 3 bases and J 6 bases; bases outside gene matches: 11. The CDR3 sequence: CSVDGRQGATNIQYF. DNA for the CDR3: TGCAGCGTTGACGGCCGACAGGGAGCAACAAACATTCAGTACTTC. Combining the CDR3 with reference TRBV29-1 and TRBJ2-4 gives the whole variable domain SAVISQKPSRDICQRGTSLTIQCQVDSQVTMMFWYRQQPGQSLTLIATANQGSEATYESGFVIDKFPISRPNLTFSTLTVSNMSPEDSSIYLCSVDGRQGATNIQYFGAGTRLSVL.

The chain combines TRBV11-1 with TRBJ2-3; TRBD1 agrees at 7 bases. The CDR3 covers 13 residues. The germline V gene has CDR1 SGHAT and CDR2 FQDESV (reference sequence). J lost 4 bases, V lost 7 bases, and 5 bases had no gene match. CDR3 residues: CASNEQGPDTQYF. The CDR3 DNA is TGTGCCAGCAACGAACAGGGGCCAGATACGCAGTATTTT. The entire variable domain, with the rest obtained from reference TRBV11-1 and TRBJ2-3, is as follows: EAEVAQSPRYKITEKSQAVAFWCDPISGHATLYWYRQILGQGPELLVQFQDESVVDDSQLPKDRFSAERLKGVDSTLKIQPAELGDSAMYLCASNEQGPDTQYFGPGTRLTVL.

The chain employs TRBV28 and TRBJ1-2; 11 bases agree with TRBD1. Per the germline V gene, CDR1 is MDHEN and CDR2 is SYDVKM. The CDR3 length is 14 residues. Unmatched junction bases numbered 5, after V lost 0 bases and J lost 11 bases. The CDR3 here is CASSLWDRGLIYTF. In DNA, the CDR3 is TGTGCCAGCAGTTTATGGGACAGGGGGCTCATTTACACCTTC.

The gene calls are TRBV5-1 and TRBJ1-2; maybe TRBD1 (5 bases). Germline V gives CDR1 SGHRS, CDR2 YFSETQ. This CDR3 region has 18 residues. V was clipped by 4 bases and J by 4 bases, with 26 bases between them. The CDR3 DNA sequence: TGCGCCAGCAGCCAAAACAATCTCGACAGACGGGTTTTCTATGGCTACACCTTC. Translating gives CASSQNNLDRRVFYGYTF.

The rearrangement joins TRBV6-5 to TRBJ1-6, with TRBD1 matching 10 bases. Germline CDR1 MNHEY, CDR2 SVGAGI. The CDR3 runs to 16 residues. The V and J ends lost 2 bases and 6 bases, in that order; junction bases with no gene match: 4. CDR3 loop: CASSYLGQGVNSPLHF. CDR3 coding DNA: TGTGCCAGCAGTTACCTCGGACAGGGGGTTAATTCACCCCTCCACTTT.

V gene TRBV2 combines with J gene TRBJ1-5, with a possible D match to TRBD1 (5 bases). CDR3 length: 13 amino acids. Trimming pared 7 bases from V and 7 bases from J, leaving 14 bases between. Germline CDR1 and CDR2: SNHLY and FYNNEI. The CDR3 region has the DNA TGTGCCAGCATGCCAGGGTCGGAACAGCCCCAGCATTTT. Translating it yields CASMPGSEQPQHF.

The chain couples TRBV7-2 to TRBJ2-4; TRBD2 matches 7 bases. The junction had 8 bases not matched to a gene; V was cut back by 1 base and J by 5 bases. CDR3 size: 16 residues. Germline V gives CDR1 SGHTA, CDR2 FQGNSA. CDR3 nucleotides: TGTGCCAGCAGCTTAGGACTCGGCCTAGCGGAAAACATTCAGTACTTC. As protein: CASSLGLGLAENIQYF.

CDR3 residues: CASSTSGGSTDTQYF. In nucleotides, the CDR3 is TGTGCCAGCAGTACTAGCGGGGGAAGCACAGATACGCAGTATTTT. The chain has TRBV27 and TRBJ2-3; TRBD2 matches at 11 bases. Germline V lookup: CDR1 MNHEY, CDR2 SMNVEV (reference sequence). V shed 5 bases, J shed 0 bases, and the junction held 1 base outside the gene matches. The CDR3 is made up of 15 amino acids.

This clone was detected only once. The CDR3 DNA reads as TGCGCCAGCGGAACCACAGGGGAGGGCAATCAGCCCCAGCATTTT. Translated, it gives CASGTTGEGNQPQHF. V is TRBV10-2 and J is TRBJ1-5; 7 bases are shared with TRBD1. The CDR3 runs 15 residues. V lost 8 bases and J lost 2; bases outside the gene matches: 9. CDR1 is WSHSY and CDR2 is SAAADI in the germline V gene.

The chain is built from TRBV5-6 and TRBJ1-3; D possibly corresponds to TRBD1 (6 bases). The CDR3 is 15 residues long. CDR1 and CDR2 from the germline V gene are SGHDT and YYEEEE. The V end was cut by 2 bases, the J end by 0 bases, with 9 bases between. The CDR3 reads CASSLQGNSGNTIYF. As DNA, the CDR3 is TGTGCCAGCAGCTTACAGGGTAACTCTGGAAACACCATATATTTT. Full variable domain (rest looked up from reference TRBV5-6 and TRBJ1-3): DAGVTQSPTHLIKTRGQQVTLRCSPKSGHDTVSWYQQALGQGPQFIFQYYEEEERQRGNFPDRFSGHQFPNYSSELNVNALLLGDSALYLCASSLQGNSGNTIYFGEGSWLTVV.